Presented here are 23 T cell receptor beta chains from one specimen sequenced in a study of T cells expressing NK-cell markers. TCRdb reprocessed the 5' RACE reads; each CDR3 protein has one entry and no DNA is given. This listing includes under 200,000 distinct CDR3 sequences. Sample: blood T cells: a sorted CD56 or NKG2C T cell subset, CD4+ or CD8+ T cells, or bulk PBMC T cells (not recorded which). The origin of the receptors is a woman between 18 and 69 years old in good health.

This rearrangement joins TRBV24-1 to TRBJ1-1; no DNA is available, so the TRBD1 call from TCRdb remains unchecked. This CDR3 region has 15 residues. Germline V CDR1 and CDR2: KGHDR, SFDVKD. CDR3 protein: CATSDPRGANTEAFF.

The chain couples TRBV3-1 to TRBJ2-3; TCRdb proposes TRBD1, but this gene call is untestable without DNA. CDR1 is LGHDT and CDR2 is YNNKEL in the germline V gene (reference sequence). The CDR3 has 16 residues. This chain's CDR3 is CASSQDFRDSTDTQYF.

The chain links TRBV5-1 to TRBJ1-1; TCRdb reports TRBD1, a call that lacks DNA to check it against. The germline CDR1 and CDR2 sequences are SGHRS and YFSETQ. The CDR3 consists of 13 residues. CDR3 amino acids: CASSLKEQGSAFF.

The chain uses TRBV14 and TRBJ2-7; TCRdb's assignment of TRBD2 cannot be checked, as there is no DNA. Germline-derived CDR1 and CDR2 are SGHDN and FVKESK. CDR3 length: 15 amino acids. This CDR3 reads CASSLVLADSYEQYF.

The chain links TRBV5-1 to TRBJ2-3; absent DNA, TCRdb's TRBD1 call cannot be checked. This CDR3 has 16 residues. Germline CDR1 and CDR2: SGHRS and YFSETQ. CDR3 region: CASSFTQGSYPDTQYF. Looking up the rest from reference TRBV5-1 and TRBJ2-3 gives the full variable domain: KAGVTQTPRYLIKTRGQQVTLSCSPISGHRSVSWYQQTPGQGLQFLFEYFSETQRNKGNFPGRFSGRQFSNSRSEMNVSTLELGDSALYLCASSFTQGSYPDTQYFGPGTRLTVL.

The chain has TRBV4-1 and TRBJ2-1; without DNA, the TCRdb call of TRBD2 cannot be checked. The CDR3 runs to 15 residues. Germline CDR1 MGHRA, CDR2 YSYEKL. The CDR3 here is CASSQGSGGYNEQFF.

The rearrangement links TRBV9 to TRBJ2-7; TCRdb indicates TRBD1, and absent DNA this call remains unverified. Germline loops: CDR1 SGDLS, CDR2 YYNGEE. This CDR3 comprises 14 residues. The CDR3 here is CASSVGLGGYEQYF.

The chain is built from TRBV24-1 and TRBJ2-5; TCRdb selects TRBD1, and the lack of DNA leaves this call unchecked. The CDR3 is 15 amino acids. Germline CDR1 reads KGHDR; CDR2 reads SFDVKD. The CDR3 here is CATSEGVHDQETQYF.

The CDR3 loop reads CASSPTGPDTDTQYF. This chain uses TRBV5-1 with TRBJ2-3; absent DNA, TCRdb's TRBD1 call cannot be checked. The CDR3 length is 15 residues. Germline-derived CDR1 and CDR2 are SGHRS and YFSETQ.

The rearrangement joins TRBV27 to TRBJ2-6; TCRdb calls TRBD2, which cannot be checked without DNA. Germline CDR1 is MNHEY and CDR2 is SMNVEV (reference sequence). CDR3 size: 20 residues. Here the CDR3 reads CASSLSALAGVVPGANVLTF.

This chain uses TRBV12-3 or TRBV12-4 with TRBJ1-1; TCRdb proposes TRBD1, but this gene call is untestable without DNA. The CDR3 consists of 15 residues. CDR3 sequence: CASSPSTGWNTEAFF.

The chain combines TRBV14 with TRBJ1-2. The CDR3 contains 12 residues. Germline assignment: CDR1 SGHDN and CDR2 FVKESK. The CDR3 is CASSQRRDGYTF.

J is TRBJ1-5 and V is TRBV5-6; the D gene TCRdb calls, TRBD1, cannot be checked with no DNA. There are 15 residues in the CDR3. Germline lookup yields CDR1 SGHDT and CDR2 YYEEEE. CDR3 region: CASSLSDRSNQPQHF.

The chain links TRBV12-3 or TRBV12-4 to TRBJ2-7; TCRdb's D call of TRBD1 is untestable without DNA. The CDR3 is 14 residues long. The chain's CDR3 is CASTRGQTLYEQYF.

V usage is TRBV5-5 and J usage is TRBJ2-1; no DNA is available, so the TRBD2 call from TCRdb remains unchecked. CDR3 size: 18 residues. Germline values: CDR1 SGHKS, CDR2 YYEKEE (reference sequence). Here the CDR3 reads CASSSELAGVSSYNEQFF.

The V gene is TRBV29-1, the J gene TRBJ2-1; the TCRdb call, TRBD2, lacks DNA for checking. The CDR3 totals 15 residues. Germline loops: CDR1 SQVTM, CDR2 ANQGSEA. This CDR3 reads CSVEDQGLASHEQFF.

This chain connects TRBV9 to TRBJ2-1; TCRdb's D gene call, TRBD1, goes unchecked for lack of DNA. In germline, CDR1 is SGDLS, CDR2 YYNGEE. The CDR3 sequence is 15 residues long. The CDR3 region is CASSPNWGAGNEQFF.

This chain connects TRBV6-4 to TRBJ2-5; TCRdb's D call of TRBD1 is untestable without DNA. Germline CDR1 is MRHNA and CDR2 is SNTAGT. The CDR3 consists of 18 residues. The CDR3: CASSDPRAPSQRSETQYF.

The chain links TRBV12-3 or TRBV12-4 to TRBJ2-2; the TRBD2 assignment by TCRdb is unverifiable without DNA. CDR3 length: 13 amino acids. CDR3 loop: CASSIGTVGELFF.

V usage is TRBV7-9 and J usage is TRBJ1-6; TCRdb calls TRBD1, which cannot be checked without DNA. The CDR3 is 14 amino acids. Germline-derived CDR1 and CDR2 are SEHNR and FQNEAQ (reference sequence). This CDR3 is CASSLVGQGTPLHF.

This chain joins TRBV27 and TRBJ2-1; no DNA is available, so the TRBD2 call from TCRdb remains unchecked. Per the germline V gene, CDR1 is MNHEY and CDR2 is SMNVEV (reference sequence). This CDR3 has 17 amino acids. The CDR3 loop is CASSLSQLAGEANEQFF.

V is TRBV12-3 or TRBV12-4 and J is TRBJ1-1; TCRdb's D call, TRBD1, is unchecked because there is no DNA. The CDR3 is made up of 13 amino acids. CDR3 region: CASSSTGGAGAFF.

This chain uses TRBV6-5 with TRBJ2-7; the TRBD2 assignment by TCRdb is unverifiable without DNA. Germline loops: CDR1 MNHEY, CDR2 SVGAGI. CDR3 size: 13 residues. The CDR3 sequence is CASSYSIGREQYF.